The 2 T cell receptor beta chains below come from one sample, sequenced in a study of CD8 T cell repertoires and HIV-1 epitope variants. What these receptors recognize is not known. The data were produced by immunoSEQ multiplex PCR, yet TCRdb's version contains in-frame clones alone and is incomplete. The sample carries thousands of clones, around 60% recorded once. The sequenced material came from cultured CD8+ T cells derived from PBMCs. Source of these receptors: a male donor with HIV.

This clone turned up a few times. The chain links TRBV5-6 to TRBJ1-1; D gene unclear. CDR1 and CDR2 (germline): SGHDT, YYEEEE. There are 14 residues in the CDR3. V dropped 0 bases and J dropped 4 bases, with 10 bases sitting between them. For the CDR3, the DNA is TGTGCCAGCAGCTTGGTGGAGGAGGGCACTGAAGCTTTCTTT. This sequence encodes CASSLVEEGTEAFF.

V is TRBV2 and J is TRBJ2-2; D remains ambiguous. This CDR3 spans 14 amino acids. CDR1 is SNHLY and CDR2 is FYNNEI in the germline V gene. V was shortened by 3 bases and J by 1 base, with 6 bases between the two germline ends. CDR3 amino acids: CASSDRLNTGELFF. CDR3 nucleotide sequence: TGTGCCAGCAGTGACAGATTGAACACCGGGGAGCTGTTTTTT.